Presented here are 14 T cell receptor beta chains from one specimen sequenced in a study of cytomegalovirus exposure and HLA in healthy donors. The PCR ran on 60 Vbeta and 13 Jbeta primers. Here immunoSEQ multiplex PCR was the method, and the copy in TCRdb shows in-frame clones only, minus some. The sample yields roughly 97,000 clones, roughly four fifths seen once. Sequenced material: PBMCs. The source of these receptors is a man between 40 and 49 years old in good health and CMV-seropositive.

Note on this clone: This sample also contains other DNA sequences that code for the same CDR3. The chain combines TRBV18 with TRBJ2-7; TRBD2 aligns across 14 bases. V was clipped by 3 bases and J by 2 bases; unmatched bases: 0. The CDR3 covers 15 residues. CDR1 KGHSH and CDR2 LQKENI come from the germline V gene. The CDR3 region is CASSPGLAGAYEQYF. The CDR3, as DNA: TGTGCCAGCTCACCGGGACTAGCGGGGGCCTACGAGCAGTACTTC.

This clone was counted only a few times. This chain links TRBV6-1 with TRBJ2-5; D unclear. CDR1 and CDR2 from the germline V gene are MNHNS and SASEGT. The CDR3 is 10 amino acids. The CDR3 sequence: CASLEETQYF. The DNA for the CDR3 is TGTGCAAGTCTTGAGGAGACCCAGTACTTC.

V is TRBV6-4 and J is TRBJ2-7, with 11 bases that match TRBD2. This CDR3 has 16 amino acids. Germline CDR1 MRHNA, CDR2 SNTAGT. Losses at the gene ends were 2 bases for V and 4 bases for J; bases not matched to a gene: 7. DNA for the CDR3: TGTGCCAGCAGTGACGGTACTAGCGGGGGTGAGTACGAGCAGTACTTC. Amino acids: CASSDGTSGGEYEQYF.

The chain is built from TRBV27 and TRBJ1-2; TRBD1 aligns across 9 bases. V shed 7 bases and J 2 bases; nucleotides not matched to a gene: 8. Germline V gene data show CDR1 as MNHEY and CDR2 as SMNVEV (reference sequence). The CDR3 length is 15 residues. The CDR3 nucleotides are TGTGCCAGCACCTCACCCGGACAGGGGAACTATGGCTACACCTTC. This translates into CASTSPGQGNYGYTF.

The chain links TRBV30 to TRBJ1-2; weak D call: TRBD1 (6 bases). Trimming took off 8 bases at V and 4 bases at J, with 11 bases between the two ends. Looked up from germline, CDR1 is GTSNPN and CDR2 is SVGIG (reference sequence). CDR3 length: 11 residues. CDR3 sequence reads: CAVGQSYGYTF. The CDR3 nucleotides read TGTGCCGTCGGACAGTCCTATGGCTACACCTTC. Drawing the rest from reference TRBV30 and TRBJ1-2, the complete variable domain is SQTIHQWPATLVQPVGSPLSLECTVEGTSNPNLYWYRQAAGRGLQLLFYSVGIGQISSEVPQNLSASRPQDRQFILSSKKLLLSDSGFYLCAVGQSYGYTFGSGTRLTVV.

Only a few counts were recorded for this clone. Other nucleotide sequences from this sample produce the same CDR3. The chain is built from TRBV5-4 and TRBJ1-1, with D maybe TRBD1 (5 bases). The CDR3 extends over 15 amino acids. With 0 bases removed from V and 8 bases from J, the gap between germline ends came to 17 bases. Germline V lookup: CDR1 SGHNT, CDR2 YYREEE (reference sequence). CDR3 in DNA: TGTGCCAGCAGCTTGGCCCGGGGGGGGTCTTACGAAGCTTTCTTT. Its translation: CASSLARGGSYEAFF.

The chain recombines TRBV6-5 with TRBJ2-7; 12 bases map to TRBD1. In germline, CDR1 is MNHEY, CDR2 SVGAGI. Losses at the gene ends were 0 bases for V and 7 bases for J; bases not matched to a gene: 7. CDR3 length: 16 residues. The CDR3 spells CASSYSGTGGSLEQYF. The CDR3 coding sequence is TGTGCCAGCAGTTACTCGGGGACAGGGGGCTCCTTGGAGCAGTACTTC.

This clone has just a few counts. The chain recombines TRBV19 with TRBJ1-2; no definite D call. Germline CDR1 is LNHDA and CDR2 is SQIVND (reference sequence). The CDR3 contains 11 residues. The V end lost 4 bases, the J end lost 8 bases, and 8 bases lay between the germline ends. This CDR3 reads CASSTRWGYTF. The CDR3 region has the DNA TGTGCCAGTAGTACCCGGTGGGGCTACACCTTC.

This CDR3 reads CASSYQGQDNSPLHF. In nucleotides, the CDR3 is TGTGCCAGCAGTTACCAGGGACAGGATAATTCACCCCTCCACTTT. The genes are TRBV6-5 and TRBJ1-6; 8 bases align to TRBD1. Germline trimming cut 2 bases from V and 5 bases from J; bases unmatched to any gene: 2. The CDR3 loop spans 15 amino acids. The germline CDR1 and CDR2 sequences are MNHEY and SVGAGI.

There are a few counts of this clone. The gene calls are TRBV6-1 and TRBJ1-1; 11 nucleotides agree with TRBD1. Germline V gene sequence: CDR1 MNHNS, CDR2 SASEGT. This CDR3 spans 14 amino acids. With V trimmed by 7 bases and J by 0 bases, 1 base remained unmatched. Written as DNA, the CDR3 is TGTGCCAGCATGGACAGGGGGCTGAACACTGAAGCTTTCTTT. Translated: CASMDRGLNTEAFF.

The sample holds one count of this clone. V usage is TRBV27 and J usage is TRBJ2-7; 10 bases line up with TRBD2. Germline V gene lookup returns CDR1 MNHEY and CDR2 SMNVEV (reference sequence). The CDR3 loop spans 14 amino acids. Trimming cost V 8 bases and J 0 bases; bases outside gene matches: 4. The CDR3, as DNA: TGTGCCAGCCGACTAGCGGGCAGCTCCTACGAGCAGTACTTC. This codes for CASRLAGSSYEQYF.

The rearrangement uses TRBV6-5 and TRBJ2-1, with a tentative D call TRBD2 (6 bases). The CDR3 is 15 residues long. From germline, CDR1 is MNHEY and CDR2 SVGAGI. Trimming shortened V by 4 bases and J by 3 bases, and 13 bases separated the two germline ends. The CDR3, as DNA: TGTGCCAGCAGTTGGGTTGTGGGGGGCTACAATGAGCAGTTCTTC. Protein: CASSWVVGGYNEQFF.

The V and J genes are TRBV6-1 and TRBJ2-6; no clear D. The CDR3 is 14 residues long. Per the germline V gene, CDR1 is MNHNS and CDR2 is SASEGT. The V gene lost 4 bases and the J gene lost 4 bases, with 8 bases spanning the gap. Written as DNA, the CDR3 is TGTGCCAGCAGTGGAGGATTAGGGGCCAACGTCCTGACTTTC. This encodes CASSGGLGANVLTF.

The CDR3 protein is CASGQGGPTNEKLFF. CDR3 bases: TGTGCCTCAGGACAGGGGGGGCCAACTAATGAAAAACTGTTTTTT. The chain is built from TRBV30 and TRBJ1-4; 10 bases are shared with TRBD1. J lost 0 bases, V lost 7 bases, and 5 bases had no gene match. The CDR3 extends over 15 amino acids. Germline assignment: CDR1 GTSNPN and CDR2 SVGIG (reference sequence).